This entry features one T cell receptor beta chain sequence. The target antigen is unknown. Germline V CDR1 and CDR2: MNHEY, SVGAGI. This CDR3 comprises 17 residues. Trimming pared 0 bases from V and 1 base from J, leaving 13 bases between. The entry originates in a study of naive and memory T cell subsets. Study conclusions and caveats: Over 90% of naive TCR sequences appeared only once, unlike memory subsets. Naive repertoires, especially CD8, held a few larger clonotypes, possibly memory cells re-expressing CD45RA.

The beta constant-region primer was an equimolar mix of two oligonucleotides covering TRBC1 and TRBC2. Four rounds of PCR amplified the ligated cDNA using nested alpha and beta constant-region primers plus SP2. Ligation attached a single-stranded oligonucleotide with a 12-nucleotide UMI and the SP2 primer to the cDNA 3' end. TCRdb analysed the UMI-ligation and nested PCR reads with MiXCR anew, one entry per CDR3 protein. The data show more than 120,000 distinct CDR3 sequences, around 21% seen once. The chain is built from TRBV6-5 and TRBJ1-3, with a weak D call TRBD1 (6 bases). This clonotype was sampled from a human donor in good health. The sequencing sample was made of naive CD8+ T cells from blood. The CDR3 DNA follows: TGTGCCAGCAGTTACTCGAAGACAGGCTTATCTGGAAACACCATATATTTT. As protein: CASSYSKTGLSGNTIYF.